The 7 T cell receptor beta chains below were found in one sample sequenced in a study of blood T cell repertoires in COVID-19. Some clones are missing from TCRdb's copy, which holds only in-frame ones; the method was immunoSEQ multiplex PCR. The table has some 52,000 clones, around 86% seen once. The sequencing input was peripheral blood. These receptors were taken from a man in his 70s with acute or convalescent COVID-19.

The chain carries TRBV24-1 and TRBJ2-2; 9 bases agree with TRBD1. Germline CDR1 reads KGHDR; CDR2 reads SFDVKD. This CDR3 contains 15 residues. V was pared by 5 bases and J by 3 bases, with 3 bases of the junction left unmatched. CDR3 residues: CATSAWTGDTGELFF. The CDR3 nucleotides read TGTGCCACCAGTGCCTGGACAGGGGACACCGGGGAGCTGTTTTTT.

The chain uses TRBV6-6 and TRBJ1-2; the D is unclear. The CDR3 is 14 amino acids. V dropped 0 bases and J dropped 1 base, with 6 bases sitting between them. Germline CDR1 MNHNY, CDR2 SVGAGI (reference sequence). This CDR3 is CASSYSNSNYGYTF. The DNA for the CDR3 is TGTGCCAGCAGTTACTCGAACAGTAACTATGGCTACACCTTC.

The rearrangement links TRBV2 to TRBJ1-2; no definite D call. Germline CDR1 SNHLY, CDR2 FYNNEI. V was pared by 11 bases and J by 1 base, with 8 bases between. The CDR3 runs to 11 residues. The CDR3 DNA follows: TGTGCCCAGACAAATAACTATGGCTACACCTTC. Translation gives CAQTNNYGYTF.

The rearrangement links TRBV7-2 to TRBJ1-4; TRBD1 aligns across 7 bases. This CDR3 has 15 amino acids. Trimming cost V 3 bases and J 6 bases; bases outside gene matches: 7. Germline V gene data show CDR1 as SGHTA and CDR2 as FQGNSA. CDR3 bases: TGTGCCAGCAGCTTTTTCCGGGACAGAGATGAAAAACTGTTTTTT. This encodes CASSFFRDRDEKLFF.

The chain is built from TRBV6-5 and TRBJ1-6, with D perhaps matching TRBD1 (6 bases). The CDR3 covers 15 residues. Germline CDR1 MNHEY, CDR2 SVGAGI. Trimming took off 0 bases at V and 10 bases at J, with 13 bases between the two ends. CDR3: CASSYSGRTGSPLHF. The CDR3 nucleotides read TGTGCCAGCAGTTACTCTGGTAGAACAGGGTCACCCCTCCACTTT.

V and J are TRBV9 and TRBJ2-3; TRBD2 aligns across 12 bases. This CDR3 contains 17 residues. V lost 2 bases and J lost 3; bases outside the gene matches: 7. The V gene's germline CDR1 is SGDLS and CDR2 YYNGEE. The CDR3 DNA follows: TGTGCCAGCAGCGTGGGCCTAGCGGGAGGGTGGACAGATACGCAGTATTTT. Translating gives CASSVGLAGGWTDTQYF. Variable domain in full (rest from reference TRBV9 and TRBJ2-3): DSGVTQTPKHLITATGQRVTLRCSPRSGDLSVYWYQQSLDQGLQFLIQYYNGEERAKGNILERFSAQQFPDLHSELNLSSLELGDSALYFCASSVGLAGGWTDTQYFGPGTRLTVL.

The sample holds a few counts of this clone. The rearrangement links TRBV7-2 to TRBJ2-1; 9 positions match TRBD2. The CDR3 has 13 residues. J was trimmed by 8 bases and V by 7 bases; bases with no gene match: 6. Per the germline V gene, CDR1 is SGHTA and CDR2 is FQGNSA. The CDR3 nucleotides read TGTGCCAGCACCCTTAGCGGGAGATATGAGCAGTTCTTC. Amino acid sequence: CASTLSGRYEQFF.